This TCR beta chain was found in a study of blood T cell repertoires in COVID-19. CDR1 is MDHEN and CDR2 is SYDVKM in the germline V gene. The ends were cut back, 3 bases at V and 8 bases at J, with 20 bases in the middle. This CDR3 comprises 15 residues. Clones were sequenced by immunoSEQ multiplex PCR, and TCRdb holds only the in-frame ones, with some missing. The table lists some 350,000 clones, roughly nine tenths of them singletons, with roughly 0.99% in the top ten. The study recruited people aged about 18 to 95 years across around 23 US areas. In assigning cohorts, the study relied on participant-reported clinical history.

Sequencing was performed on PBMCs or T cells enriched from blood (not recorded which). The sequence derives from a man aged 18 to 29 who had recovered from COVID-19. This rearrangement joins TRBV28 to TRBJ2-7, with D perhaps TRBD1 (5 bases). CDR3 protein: CASSFVGQGISKQYF. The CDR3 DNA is TGTGCCAGCAGTTTTGTAGGCCAGGGTATAAGCAAGCAGTACTTC.